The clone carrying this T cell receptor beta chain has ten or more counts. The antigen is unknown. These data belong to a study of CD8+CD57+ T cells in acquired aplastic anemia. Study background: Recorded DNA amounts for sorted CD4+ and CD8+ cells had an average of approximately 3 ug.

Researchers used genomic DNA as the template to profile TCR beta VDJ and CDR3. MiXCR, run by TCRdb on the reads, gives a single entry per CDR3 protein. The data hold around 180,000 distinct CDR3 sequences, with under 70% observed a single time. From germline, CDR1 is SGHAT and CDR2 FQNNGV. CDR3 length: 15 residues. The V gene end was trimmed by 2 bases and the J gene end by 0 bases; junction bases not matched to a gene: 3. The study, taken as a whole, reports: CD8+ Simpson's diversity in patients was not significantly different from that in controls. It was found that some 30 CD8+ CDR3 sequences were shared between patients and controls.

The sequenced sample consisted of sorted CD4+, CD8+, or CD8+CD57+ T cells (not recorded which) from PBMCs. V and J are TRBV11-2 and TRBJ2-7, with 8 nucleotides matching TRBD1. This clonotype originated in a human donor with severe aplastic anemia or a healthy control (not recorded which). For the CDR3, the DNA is TGTGCCAGCAGCTTATTGACAGGGGCCTCCTACGAGCAGTACTTC. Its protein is CASSLLTGASYEQYF.